These 30 T cell receptor beta chains originate from one sample sequenced in a study of T cell repertoires in cytomegalovirus infection. TCRdb called the reads again in MiXCR, with one record for every CDR3 protein. The table includes roughly 46,000 distinct CDR3 sequences, roughly 20% detected once. Antigens for these TCRs are unknown. The sequencing input was PBMCs, sequenced either directly or after in vitro stimulation (not recorded which). The receptors come from a human donor in good health (CMV status not recorded). Some clones in this sample may be carry-over from other donors' samples.

This clonotype was seen many times. This chain uses TRBV25-1 with TRBJ2-1, with 9 bases identical to TRBD2. Unmatched junction bases numbered 5, after V lost 4 bases and J lost 7 bases. The CDR3 extends over 14 amino acids. Germline V gene lookup returns CDR1 MGHDK and CDR2 SYGVNS. The chain's CDR3 is CASSATSGPNEQFF. CDR3 bases: TGTGCCAGCAGTGCGACTAGCGGACCTAATGAGCAGTTCTTC.

At least ten counts were recorded for this clonotype. The CDR3 bases are TGTGCCAGTAGCACCACCGGACAGGGTCAATCCTACAATGAGCAGTTCTTC. This gives the protein CASSTTGQGQSYNEQFF. The V gene is TRBV19, the J gene TRBJ2-1; 8 bases are shared with TRBD1. CDR3 length: 17 residues. The J segment lost 1 base and the V segment lost 6 bases, leaving 11 bases of the junction unmatched. CDR1 is LNHDA and CDR2 is SQIVND in the germline V gene (reference sequence).

By sample fraction, this clonotype is medium-sized. The chain carries TRBV2 and TRBJ2-3, with a tentative D call TRBD2 (6 bases). The CDR3 runs 12 residues. Germline V gives CDR1 SNHLY, CDR2 FYNNEI. The V gene lost 7 bases and the J gene lost 5 bases, with 10 bases spanning the gap. CDR3 loop: CASMMGLDTQYF. DNA for the CDR3: TGTGCCAGCATGATGGGACTAGATACGCAGTATTTT.

The genes are TRBV20-1 and TRBJ1-6, with TRBD1 matching over 8 bases. V trimming: 0 bases; J trimming: 0 bases; junction bases outside the gene matches: 10. The germline CDR1 and CDR2 sequences are DFQATT and SNEGSKA (reference sequence). This CDR3 comprises 19 residues. The DNA for the CDR3 is TGCAGTGCTAGAGATCGACAGGGGCCCTGGAGCTCCTATAATTCACCCCTCCACTTT. It is translated as CSARDRQGPWSSYNSPLHF.

This rearrangement joins TRBV7-7 to TRBJ1-6; no clear D gene. Germline V gene data show CDR1 as SSHAT and CDR2 as FNYEAQ (reference sequence). The V end lost 3 bases, the J end lost 7 bases, and 7 bases lay between the germline ends. The CDR3 is 13 amino acids. CDR3 DNA: TGTGCCAGCAGCTTGGGTCCGAATTCACCCCTCCACTTT. Amino acid sequence: CASSLGPNSPLHF.

With regard to this clonotype: Mismatch with germline at one junction end may stem from a read error. The CDR3 region has the DNA TGTGCCAGCAGCTTGAACAGGGGAAACCCGAACACCGGGGAGCTGTTTTTT. Protein: CASSLNRGNPNTGELFF. V is TRBV5-3 and J is TRBJ2-2, with 7 bases identical to TRBD1. TRBV5-3 is an ORF; its function is uncertain. CDR3 length: 17 amino acids.

This chain connects TRBV3-1 to TRBJ1-1; 8 nucleotides align to TRBD1. The V gene's germline CDR1 is LGHDT and CDR2 YNNKEL (reference sequence). This CDR3 contains 15 residues. V lost 0 bases, J lost 5 bases, and 5 bases stayed unmatched. As DNA, the CDR3 is TGTGCCAGCAGCCAAGATCGACAGGGGAGGACTGAAGCTTTCTTT. Its translation is CASSQDRQGRTEAFF.

The count of this clonotype is one. The J gene is TRBJ1-1, the V gene TRBV4-1, with D tentatively TRBD1 (6 bases). The CDR3 consists of 16 residues. V lost 7 bases and J lost 1, with 19 bases in between. Germline CDR1 MGHRA, CDR2 YSYEKL. CDR3 nucleotides: TGCGCCAGCACCCCTCAGCGGGGGGCTAGGAACACTGAAGCTTTCTTT. Its protein is CASTPQRGARNTEAFF.

At least ten counts were recorded for this clonotype. This rearrangement joins TRBV12-3 or TRBV12-4 to TRBJ2-2; D gene unclear. The CDR3 extends over 11 amino acids. V shed 7 bases and J shed 7 bases, with 7 bases lying between them. The CDR3 region has the DNA TGTGCCAGCACCTTTATCGGGGAGCTGTTTTTT. Its translation is CASTFIGELFF.

CDR3 region: CASNPDPGELFF. The CDR3 nucleotides read TGTGCCAGCAACCCCGACCCCGGGGAGCTGTTTTTT. This chain joins TRBV2 and TRBJ2-2; D uncertain. From germline, CDR1 is SNHLY and CDR2 FYNNEI. V was trimmed by 7 bases and J by 6 bases, leaving 9 bases between them. The CDR3 extends over 12 amino acids.

This clonotype was detected a few times. V is TRBV6-2 or TRBV6-3 and J is TRBJ2-7; D is uncertain. This CDR3 has 11 amino acids. Trimming cost V 6 bases and J 3 bases, with 6 bases left between them. Germline V gene lookup returns CDR1 MNHEY and CDR2 SVGEGT. CDR3 in amino acids: CASRGFYEQYF. CDR3 sequence (DNA): TGTGCCAGCAGGGGCTTCTACGAGCAGTACTTC.

Many counts were recorded for this clonotype. The rearrangement joins TRBV7-2 to TRBJ2-5; D is possibly TRBD1 (7 bases). Germline values: CDR1 SGHTA, CDR2 FQGNSA. CDR3 length: 18 residues. V was trimmed by 2 bases and J by 5 bases, leaving 24 bases between them. CDR3 sequence: CASSLTRGDSGLWETQYF. CDR3 nucleotides: TGTGCCAGCAGCTTAACGAGGGGGGACAGTGGATTATGGGAGACCCAGTACTTC.

This clonotype was detected a few times. The chain has TRBV5-1 and TRBJ1-2; 7 nucleotides match TRBD1. The V and J ends lost 5 bases and 5 bases, in that order; junction bases with no gene match: 18. The CDR3 consists of 17 residues. From germline, CDR1 is SGHRS and CDR2 YFSETQ. CDR3 in amino acids: CASSSAQGIPPEYGYTF. The CDR3 DNA reads as TGCGCCAGCAGTTCTGCACAGGGGATTCCCCCTGAATATGGCTACACCTTC.

By sample fraction, this clonotype is medium-sized. The V call is TRBV20-1, the J call TRBJ1-6; 9 bases match TRBD1. The V gene's germline CDR1 is DFQATT and CDR2 SNEGSKA (reference sequence). The CDR3 has 15 amino acids. The V gene end was trimmed by 3 bases and the J gene end by 7 bases; junction bases not matched to a gene: 7. The CDR3, as DNA: TGCAGTGCTAGGAGACCCGACAGGGGGAATTCACCCCTCCACTTT. Translating gives CSARRPDRGNSPLHF.

This clonotype appeared once. The rearrangement links TRBV2 to TRBJ1-2, with 7 bases fitting TRBD1. The CDR3 is 14 residues long. J lost 2 bases, V lost 7 bases, and 7 bases had no gene match. Germline V gives CDR1 SNHLY, CDR2 FYNNEI. Here the CDR3 DNA reads TGTGCCAGCAAGGGGGCACCTGCCAACTATGGCTACACCTTC. It yields the protein CASKGAPANYGYTF.

This clonotype has ten or more counts. V gene TRBV12-3 or TRBV12-4 combines with J gene TRBJ1-3; D unclear. The CDR3 extends over 13 amino acids. The V end was cut by 3 bases, the J end by 4 bases, with 7 bases between. The CDR3 loop reads CASSFWVGNTIYF. CDR3 sequence (DNA): TGTGCCAGCAGTTTTTGGGTGGGAAACACCATATATTTT.

The chain couples TRBV5-4 to TRBJ2-1, with D perhaps given as TRBD1 or TRBD2 (5 bases each). The CDR3 is made up of 15 amino acids. The V end was cut by 1 base, the J end by 1 base, with 9 bases between. CDR1 is SGHNT and CDR2 is YYREEE in the germline V gene (reference sequence). CDR3 region: CASSLSGGSYNEQFF. As DNA, the CDR3 is TGTGCCAGCAGCTTGTCTGGGGGTTCCTACAATGAGCAGTTCTTC.

This clonotype has a count of ten or more. The V gene is TRBV12-3 or TRBV12-4, the J gene TRBJ1-2; 9 bases line up with TRBD1. The CDR3 loop spans 15 amino acids. Unmatched junction bases numbered 11, after V lost 6 bases and J lost 6 bases. CDR3 DNA: TGTGCCAGCAGCGAAGGACAGGGGCGCGATCATGGCTACACCTTC. It is translated as CASSEGQGRDHGYTF.

The table lists this clonotype with a few counts. The chain combines TRBV7-9 with TRBJ2-5; 7 bases match TRBD2. This CDR3 has 15 residues. The V gene end was trimmed by 4 bases and the J gene end by 4 bases; junction bases not matched to a gene: 9. Germline CDR1 is SEHNR and CDR2 is FQNEAQ (reference sequence). CDR3 sequence reads: CASSYEERDGETQYF. CDR3 in DNA: TGTGCCAGCAGCTACGAGGAGCGGGACGGAGAGACCCAGTACTTC. The variable domain in full, with the rest retrieved from reference TRBV7-9 and TRBJ2-5, is DTGVSQNPRHKITKRGQNVTFRCDPISEHNRLYWYRQTLGQGPEFLTYFQNEAQLEKSRLLSDRFSAERPKGSFSTLEIQRTEQGDSAMYLCASSYEERDGETQYFGPGTRLLVL.

This clonotype has at least ten counts. The CDR3 loop is CASSLTGLYQETQYF. CDR3 nucleotide sequence: TGTGCCAGCAGTTTAACGGGGTTGTACCAAGAGACCCAGTACTTC. The chain carries TRBV12-3 or TRBV12-4 and TRBJ2-5; possibly TRBD2 for D (5 bases). V was clipped by 2 bases and J by 0 bases, with 10 bases between them. The CDR3 length is 15 residues.

V usage is TRBV6-2 or TRBV6-3 and J usage is TRBJ2-1, with 8 bases identical to TRBD1. Trimming removed 0 bases from V and 7 bases from J; junction bases left unmatched: 2. This CDR3 has 14 residues. Looked up from germline, CDR1 is MNHEY and CDR2 is SVGEGT. Here the CDR3 reads CASSYSRTGNEQFF. The CDR3 coding sequence is TGTGCCAGCAGTTACTCGAGGACAGGGAATGAGCAGTTCTTC.

The table lists this clonotype with a few counts. CDR3 region: CASSLHPWNTEAFF. The CDR3 DNA follows: TGTGCCAGCAGTTTACACCCATGGAACACTGAAGCTTTCTTT. This chain links TRBV11-2 with TRBJ1-1; no clear D. The ends were cut back, 6 bases at V and 1 base at J, with 12 bases in the middle. Germline assignment: CDR1 SGHAT and CDR2 FQNNGV. CDR3 size: 14 residues. Full variable domain (missing parts from reference TRBV11-2 and TRBJ1-1): EAGVAQSPRYKIIEKRQSVAFWCNPISGHATLYWYQQILGQGPKLLIQFQNNGVVDDSQLPKDRFSAERLKGVDSTLKIQPAKLEDSAVYLCASSLHPWNTEAFFGQGTRLTVV.

This clonotype was seen many times. The chain is built from TRBV7-8 and TRBJ2-1; 8 positions match TRBD2. This CDR3 has 18 amino acids. CDR1 and CDR2 (germline): SGHVS, FQNEAQ. The junction had 15 bases not matched to a gene; V was cut back by 1 base and J by 7 bases. CDR3 loop: CASSLVGRGAGELNEQFF. The CDR3 DNA reads as TGTGCCAGCAGCTTAGTGGGTAGGGGAGCGGGAGAGTTGAATGAGCAGTTCTTC.

The chain is built from TRBV27 and TRBJ2-1; D unclear. Trimming pared 6 bases from V and 10 bases from J, leaving 16 bases between. Germline V gene data show CDR1 as MNHEY and CDR2 as SMNVEV (reference sequence). The CDR3 length is 13 residues. For the CDR3, the DNA is TGTGCCAGCAGCCGAACGGTCGGCCTGGAGCAGTTCTTC. Its protein product is CASSRTVGLEQFF.

This clonotype was recorded many times. The chain joins TRBV2 to TRBJ1-2; D possibly corresponds to TRBD1 (6 bases). Germline V gene data show CDR1 as SNHLY and CDR2 as FYNNEI. CDR3 size: 15 residues. The ends were cut back, 8 bases at V and 7 bases at J, with 23 bases in the middle. DNA of the CDR3: TGTGCCAGCCCCCCGGGGGTGGACAGACAGAGTGGCTACACCTTC. It yields the protein CASPPGVDRQSGYTF. The variable domain in full, with the rest retrieved from reference TRBV2 and TRBJ1-2, is EPEVTQTPSHQVTQMGQEVILRCVPISNHLYFYWYRQILGQKVEFLVSFYNNEISEKSEIFDDQFSVERPDGSNFTLKIRSTKLEDSAMYFCASPPGVDRQSGYTFGSGTRLTVV.

This clonotype was seen repeatedly, ten times or more. This chain connects TRBV27 to TRBJ2-3, with 11 bases fitting TRBD2. J lost 4 bases, V lost 4 bases, and 7 bases had no gene match. The CDR3 length is 16 residues. Germline-derived CDR1 and CDR2 are MNHEY and SMNVEV (reference sequence). The CDR3 loop reads CASSSETSGVSDTQYF. The CDR3 DNA follows: TGTGCCAGCAGTTCTGAGACTAGCGGGGTATCAGATACGCAGTATTTT.

This clonotype was recorded many times. This chain links TRBV7-9 with TRBJ2-3, with a weak D call TRBD2 (5 bases). Germline loops: CDR1 SEHNR, CDR2 FQNEAQ (reference sequence). The ends were cut back, 1 base at V and 2 bases at J, with 13 bases in the middle. CDR3 length equals 16 residues. CDR3 sequence (DNA): TGTGCCAGCAGCTTAGTTCATCCGGGATACACAGATACGCAGTATTTT. Its translation: CASSLVHPGYTDTQYF.

Regarding this clonotype: A read error may explain this, as a much larger clone is one base away. This chain connects TRBV18 to TRBJ1-2; the D is unclear. Germline V CDR1 and CDR2: KGHSH, LQKENI. There are 14 residues in the CDR3. CDR3 coding DNA: TGTACCAGCTCACCACCGAGCCTTCTCGATGGCTACACCTTC. Protein: CTSSPPSLLDGYTF.

This clonotype has just a few counts. This sequence joins TRBV2 and TRBJ2-5; 10 nucleotides agree with TRBD2. CDR3 length: 13 amino acids. Germline V gene lookup returns CDR1 SNHLY and CDR2 FYNNEI. The ends lost 4 bases at V and 4 bases at J; junction bases unmatched: 0. DNA for the CDR3: TGTGCCAGCAGTGGGACTAGCGGAGAGACCCAGTACTTC. It yields the protein CASSGTSGETQYF.

This clonotype was seen at least ten times. V and J are TRBV5-5 and TRBJ2-1; unclear D gene. This CDR3 spans 16 amino acids. In germline, CDR1 is SGHKS, CDR2 YYEKEE (reference sequence). V gave up 0 bases and J gave up 8 bases, with 18 bases separating them. The CDR3 is CASSLDGPHFGDEQFF. The CDR3 DNA is TGTGCCAGCAGCTTGGATGGGCCCCACTTTGGCGATGAGCAGTTCTTC.